This T cell receptor (beta chain) was sequenced during a study of beta chain features in type 1 diabetes. Whole-study results and caveats: When VDJ junctions were examined, type 1 diabetes patients showed fewer insertions and more deletions. A moderate, significant TCRB CDR3 shortening appeared in type 1 diabetes across four CD4+ subsets.

Of the isolated RNA, all was reverse transcribed, and so the sequenced material was expressed TCRB transcripts. The assay was immunoSEQ multiplex PCR, and TCRdb's table has in-frame clones only and misses some. The profile covers around 250,000 clones, with 11% to 15% appearing a single time and roughly 0.019% taken by the ten largest. Every sorted population was more than 95% pure. Concerning this clone: Its antigen is as yet unknown. This same CDR3 is encoded by further DNA sequences in the sample.

This sequence originates from a man aged 25-40 years with type 1 diabetes. Specimen: naive CD4+ T cells from blood.

The CDR3 protein is CASSLGQGFTDTQYF. CDR3 bases: TGCGCCAGCAGCTTGGGGCAGGGCTTCACAGATACGCAGTATTTT. The chain uses TRBV5-1 and TRBJ2-3; D may be TRBD1 (5 bases). Between the trimmed V and J ends, which lost 0 bases and 2 bases, there was a span of 10 bases. Germline CDR1 and CDR2: SGHRS and YFSETQ. This CDR3 has 15 residues.